The 2 T cell receptor beta chains in this list originate from one sample, sequenced in a study of blood T cell repertoires in COVID-19. Sequenced by immunoSEQ multiplex PCR; TCRdb stores in-frame clones only, minus some. The sample has approximately 200,000 clones; about four fifths are singletons. Sequences were obtained from PBMCs or T cells enriched from blood (not recorded which). The receptors originated from a woman between 40 and 50 years old with acute COVID-19.

This clone came up once. The CDR3 region is CASSLEARTYEQYF. Here the CDR3 DNA reads TGTGCCAGCAGCTTAGAGGCCAGGACCTACGAGCAGTACTTC. The rearrangement uses TRBV7-8 and TRBJ2-7, with unresolved D. V lost 1 base and J 2 bases, leaving 9 bases between the germline ends. Germline values: CDR1 SGHVS, CDR2 FQNEAQ. The CDR3 has 14 residues. The full variable domain, its missing parts supplied by reference TRBV7-8 and TRBJ2-7, is GAGVSQSPRYKVAKRGQDVALRCDPISGHVSLFWYQQALGQGPEFLTYFQNEAQLDKSGLPSDRFFAERPEGSVSTLKIQRTQQEDSAVYLCASSLEARTYEQYFGPGTRLTVT.

The chain combines TRBV19 with TRBJ1-1; no reliable D call. The CDR3 totals 18 residues. Trimming cost V 0 bases and J 3 bases, with 20 bases left between them. CDR1 LNHDA and CDR2 SQIVND come from the germline V gene (reference sequence). The CDR3 protein is CASSIDSPAEGPDTEAFF. CDR3 nucleotide sequence: TGTGCCAGTAGTATAGACTCTCCCGCCGAGGGTCCAGACACTGAAGCTTTCTTT.